Sequencing of this T cell receptor beta chain was carried out in a study of prognosis after radiotherapy for stage I lung cancer. Study at large: Tumors were squamous cell carcinoma in about 7 patients and adenocarcinoma in roughly 12. With stereotactic body radiotherapy, no patient received any concurrent therapy. Distant metastases showed up in four patients after radiotherapy, at a median of approximately 7 months, while around 14 showed no significant progression. Study outcomes and limitations: Medians of about 9,700 versus 6,500 showed unique TCR clone counts falling after stereotactic body radiation therapy.

Template was genomic DNA; TCR beta CDR3 amplified in two multiplex PCR rounds. TRBV and TRBJ genes each had their own specific primers in first-round PCR. TCRdb recomputed calls from the multiplex PCR reads with MiXCR, one row per CDR3 protein. The sample lists around 31,000 distinct CDR3 sequences, roughly 52% occurring once. This CDR3 contains 15 residues. With 10 bases clipped from V and 7 bases from J, the junction kept 16 bases outside the gene matches. On this clonotype itself: Its antigen is unidentified. A far larger clone is only one base removed, so a read error is likely.

The TCR was taken from a donor of 50 years or more with non-small cell lung cancer. Material: PBMCs, obtained before or after stereotactic body radiation therapy (not recorded which). The V and J genes are TRBV12-3 or TRBV12-4 and TRBJ2-1; 7 bases are a match to TRBD2. The CDR3 protein is CAISPRTSLGNEQFF. CDR3 nucleotide sequence: TGTGCCATCAGCCCAAGGACTAGTTTGGGGAATGAGCAGTTCTTC.